The 21 T cell receptor beta chains below come from one sample, sequenced in a study of T cells expressing NK-cell markers. With the 5' RACE reads reprocessed, TCRdb shows one record per CDR3 protein and no DNA. The sample table sets out about 450,000 distinct CDR3 sequences. The source material was blood T cells: a sorted CD56 or NKG2C T cell subset, CD4+ or CD8+ T cells, or bulk PBMC T cells (not recorded which). The source of these receptors is a woman between 18 and 75 years old in good health.

The chain uses TRBV5-1 and TRBJ1-4; TCRdb gives TRBD1 as the D gene, but with no DNA this cannot be confirmed. CDR1 and CDR2 from the germline V gene are SGHRS and YFSETQ. This CDR3 has 14 amino acids. CDR3 amino acids: CASSTEGSWEKLFF.

The rearrangement links TRBV4-1 to TRBJ1-6. Germline V gene sequence: CDR1 MGHRA, CDR2 YSYEKL. The length of the CDR3 is 15 residues. The CDR3 sequence is CASSQDNDLNSPLHF.

This chain connects TRBV5-4 to TRBJ2-7; with no DNA, the TCRdb D assignment of TRBD1 cannot be verified. The CDR3 loop spans 13 amino acids. Germline lookup yields CDR1 SGHNT and CDR2 YYREEE (reference sequence). Here the CDR3 reads CASRSPGIYEQYF.

The gene calls are TRBV18 and TRBJ2-6; TCRdb indicates TRBD1, and absent DNA this call remains unverified. This CDR3 has 19 amino acids. Germline V gene sequence: CDR1 KGHSH, CDR2 LQKENI. Here the CDR3 reads CASSPRGTGPPSGANVLTF.

The chain employs TRBV14 and TRBJ2-5. The germline V gene encodes CDR1 SGHDN and CDR2 FVKESK. The CDR3 has 16 amino acids. The CDR3 spells CASSQDRASRQETQYF.

This chain joins TRBV20-1 and TRBJ1-5; absent DNA, TCRdb's TRBD1 call cannot be checked. Germline V gene lookup returns CDR1 DFQATT and CDR2 SNEGSKA (reference sequence). The CDR3 extends over 17 amino acids. CDR3 sequence: CSAKRVGTGGNNQPQHF.

The gene calls are TRBV18 and TRBJ1-1; the TCRdb D gene call, TRBD1, has no DNA to confirm it. The CDR3 is made up of 14 amino acids. CDR1 is KGHSH and CDR2 is LQKENI in the germline V gene. The CDR3 region is CASSPDRVGTEAFF.

The chain has TRBV11-1 and TRBJ2-1; TCRdb's D gene call, TRBD2, goes unchecked for lack of DNA. CDR1 SGHAT and CDR2 FQDESV come from the germline V gene (reference sequence). This CDR3 spans 16 amino acids. The CDR3 protein is CASSLGPAGGPYEQFF.

The chain carries TRBV6-2 or TRBV6-3 and TRBJ2-2; the D call from TCRdb, TRBD2, cannot be confirmed without DNA. Germline V gene data show CDR1 as MNHEY and CDR2 as SVGEGT. The CDR3 covers 15 residues. CDR3 amino acids: CASSQTSGNTGELFF.

The CDR3 is CASSPDGASTDTQYF. V usage is TRBV18 and J usage is TRBJ2-3; TCRdb selects TRBD1, and the lack of DNA leaves this call unchecked. CDR3 length: 15 amino acids. Germline CDR1 KGHSH, CDR2 LQKENI. The variable domain in full, completed from reference TRBV18 and TRBJ2-3, reads NAGVMQNPRHLVRRRGQEARLRCSPMKGHSHVYWYRQLPEEGLKFMVYLQKENIIDESGMPKERFSAEFPKEGPSILRIQQVVRGDSAAYFCASSPDGASTDTQYFGPGTRLTVL.

The gene calls are TRBV7-2 and TRBJ1-5; TCRdb reports TRBD1, a call that lacks DNA to check it against. Germline loops: CDR1 SGHTA, CDR2 FQGNSA. The CDR3 is 15 amino acids. CDR3: CASSSSRDLYQPQHF. Complete variable domain (other parts from reference TRBV7-2 and TRBJ1-5): GAGVSQSPSNKVTEKGKDVELRCDPISGHTALYWYRQSLGQGLEFLIYFQGNSAPDKSGLPSDRFSAERTGGSVSTLTIQRTQQEDSAVYLCASSSSRDLYQPQHFGDGTRLSIL.

J is TRBJ2-7 and V is TRBV3-1. Germline assignment: CDR1 LGHDT and CDR2 YNNKEL (reference sequence). The CDR3 covers 11 residues. CDR3 region: CASSRPGEQYF.

The chain is built from TRBV3-1 and TRBJ2-3; TCRdb lists TRBD2, though no DNA is available to test this call. From germline, CDR1 is LGHDT and CDR2 YNNKEL (reference sequence). The CDR3 contains 15 residues. CDR3 sequence: CASSQFSGGGDTQYF.

V gene TRBV12-3 or TRBV12-4 combines with J gene TRBJ2-7; TCRdb returns TRBD1, unconfirmable since there is no DNA. This CDR3 region has 15 residues. CDR3 in amino acids: CASSPPRRALTEQYF.

The chain links TRBV29-1 to TRBJ1-1; there is no DNA to check the TCRdb D call of TRBD1. The V gene's germline CDR1 is SQVTM and CDR2 ANQGSEA. There are 12 residues in the CDR3. The CDR3 region is CSGGQSNTEAFF.

The chain couples TRBV20-1 to TRBJ1-5. Germline V CDR1 and CDR2: DFQATT, SNEGSKA (reference sequence). CDR3 length: 13 amino acids. The CDR3 reads CSARDPIGQPQHF.

The chain employs TRBV12-3 or TRBV12-4 and TRBJ2-1; without DNA, the TCRdb call of TRBD2 cannot be checked. The CDR3 loop spans 15 amino acids. The CDR3 loop reads CASSPRTSGYNEQFF.

The chain couples TRBV7-2 to TRBJ2-1; checking the TCRdb D call of TRBD2 is not possible without DNA. There are 13 residues in the CDR3. The germline V gene has CDR1 SGHTA and CDR2 FQGNSA. Here the CDR3 reads CASSGPSYNEQFF. The full variable domain, rest sourced from reference TRBV7-2 and TRBJ2-1, is GAGVSQSPSNKVTEKGKDVELRCDPISGHTALYWYRQSLGQGLEFLIYFQGNSAPDKSGLPSDRFSAERTGGSVSTLTIQRTQQEDSAVYLCASSGPSYNEQFFGPGTRLTVL.

The J gene is TRBJ1-1, the V gene TRBV20-1; TCRdb outputs TRBD1, but without DNA this stays unchecked. This CDR3 spans 12 amino acids. Germline V gene data show CDR1 as DFQATT and CDR2 as SNEGSKA (reference sequence). CDR3 residues: CSAKLQGTEAFF.

The V gene is TRBV24-1, the J gene TRBJ2-1; TCRdb designates TRBD2, a call that cannot be tested without DNA. Germline assignment: CDR1 KGHDR and CDR2 SFDVKD. The CDR3 runs 18 residues. CDR3 sequence reads: CATSDLGVAGGTYNEQFF.

The V call is TRBV9, the J call TRBJ2-3; TCRdb's assignment of TRBD2 cannot be checked, as there is no DNA. Germline CDR1 is SGDLS and CDR2 is YYNGEE. The CDR3 contains 17 residues. This chain's CDR3 is CASSVGWASGTTDTQYF.